This T cell receptor (beta chain) came from a study of blood T cell repertoires in COVID-19. The germline V gene encodes CDR1 MDHEN and CDR2 SYDVKM. V gave up 6 bases and J gave up 12 bases; unmatched junction bases: 14. This CDR3 spans 14 amino acids. Sequencing was performed with immunoSEQ multiplex PCR; in TCRdb, only in-frame clones are kept and a portion is missing. Of about 100,000 clones in the sample, roughly 88% were seen once. The chain combines TRBV28 with TRBJ2-7; 10 bases line up with TRBD1. The origin of this receptor is a human donor in a cohort sampled during active COVID-19. Material: peripheral blood. DNA for the CDR3: TGTGCCAGCAGCATTCTTACTCCGGACAGGGGGACGTACTTC. This sequence encodes CASSILTPDRGTYF.